The 28 T cell receptor beta chains below were found in one sample sequenced in a study of vaccination and CD4 T cells after COVID-19. Specified treatment: roughly 10-day PBMC culture with coronavirus spike peptide pools or control peptides (ViraFEST assay). The Oncomine TCR Beta short-read assay sequenced DNA from cultured CD4+ T cells. MiXCR, applied by TCRdb to the PCR reads, yields one record per CDR3 protein. The data contain approximately 12,000 distinct CDR3 sequences, 60% of them singletons. Which antigens these TCRs recognize remains unknown. What was sequenced was CD4+ T cells from blood, cultured in vitro. These TCRs come from a human donor who had recovered from COVID-19.

This sequence joins TRBV7-3 and TRBJ2-2; D is possibly TRBD1 or TRBD2 (5 bases each). Germline V lookup: CDR1 SGHTA, CDR2 FQGTGA. The CDR3 has 15 amino acids. Deletions cut 1 base from V and 4 bases from J, with 10 bases between. The CDR3 region is CASSLNAGSTGELFF. The CDR3 DNA reads TGTGCCAGCAGCTTAAACGCAGGGAGCACCGGGGAGCTGTTTTTT.

V gene TRBV7-2 combines with J gene TRBJ2-5; D is perhaps TRBD1 (5 bases). CDR1 is SGHTA, CDR2 FQGNSA, per germline. Deletions cut 3 bases from V and 2 bases from J, with 10 bases between. There are 14 residues in the CDR3. DNA of the CDR3: TGTGCCAGCAGCTTCGGACACGGACAAGAGACCCAGTACTTC. Residues: CASSFGHGQETQYF.

This clonotype was detected a few times. This may come from a read error, since a much larger clone is one base off. V gene TRBV2 combines with J gene TRBJ2-1; possibly TRBD1 for D (7 bases). The CDR3 extends over 14 amino acids. Between the trimmed V and J ends, which lost 6 bases and 5 bases, there was a span of 14 bases. CDR1 is SNHLY, CDR2 FYNNEI, per germline. The CDR3 DNA follows: TGTGCCAGCAGGGCGGGACAGAGCCACAATGAGCAGTTCTTC. Protein product: CASRAGQSHNEQFF.

The rearrangement uses TRBV11-2 and TRBJ1-6; D call uncertain. Trimming shortened V by 1 base and J by 8 bases, and 12 bases separated the two germline ends. Germline-derived CDR1 and CDR2 are SGHAT and FQNNGV. CDR3 length: 15 residues. The chain's CDR3 is CASSLGPNSDSPLHF. The CDR3 region has the DNA TGTGCCAGCAGCTTAGGGCCCAACAGCGATTCACCCCTCCACTTT.

This clonotype was counted between two and nine times. V is TRBV7-6 and J is TRBJ1-1, with 9 bases lining up with TRBD1. Germline V CDR1 and CDR2: SGHVS, FNYEAQ. V trimming: 5 bases; J trimming: 4 bases; junction bases outside the gene matches: 8. CDR3 size: 15 residues. The CDR3 sequence: CASSARDRVITEAFF. CDR3 DNA: TGTGCCAGCAGCGCCCGGGACAGGGTGATCACTGAAGCTTTCTTT.

The chain combines TRBV28 with TRBJ1-5; a weak D match, TRBD1 (6 bases). The CDR3 totals 15 residues. V was shortened by 7 bases and J by 4 bases, with 17 bases between the two germline ends. Looked up from germline, CDR1 is MDHEN and CDR2 is SYDVKM. The CDR3 nucleotides are TGTGCCAGCACTGGTACAGGGATCCGAAATCAGCCCCAGCATTTT. Amino acids: CASTGTGIRNQPQHF.

CDR3 in amino acids: CSAAGGYNQPQHF. For the CDR3, the DNA is TGCAGTGCCGCAGGCGGCTACAATCAGCCCCAGCATTTT. V gene TRBV20-1 combines with J gene TRBJ1-5; unclear D gene. V lost 6 bases and J lost 3, with 12 bases in between. Germline assignment: CDR1 DFQATT and CDR2 SNEGSKA (reference sequence). The CDR3 consists of 13 residues.

This clonotype is a singleton in its sample. The chain joins TRBV4-3 to TRBJ2-2; 7 bases agree with TRBD2. The CDR3 consists of 14 residues. The V gene's germline CDR1 is LGHNA and CDR2 YSLEER. The trim removed 0 bases at V and 7 bases at J, leaving 2 bases unmatched. The DNA for the CDR3 is TGCGCCAGCAGCCAAGAAGCTAGCGGCGGGGAGCTGTTTTTT. It codes for CASSQEASGGELFF.

The rearrangement uses TRBV10-3 and TRBJ2-5, with 8 positions matching TRBD1. The CDR3 loop spans 15 amino acids. J was trimmed by 4 bases and V by 6 bases; bases with no gene match: 10. Germline V gives CDR1 ENHRY, CDR2 SYGVKD. CDR3 amino acids: CAIRGTGEIPETQYF. In nucleotides, the CDR3 is TGTGCCATCAGGGGGACAGGAGAGATTCCAGAGACCCAGTACTTC.

J is TRBJ2-3 and V is TRBV20-1; 9 nucleotides align to TRBD2. Per germline, CDR1 DFQATT and CDR2 SNEGSKA (reference sequence). V lost 5 bases to trimming and J lost 1 base; unmatched junction nucleotides: 7. This CDR3 comprises 15 residues. CDR3 loop: CSAGGAGGGTDTQYF. CDR3 nucleotides: TGCAGTGCTGGGGGAGCGGGAGGAGGCACAGATACGCAGTATTTT.

The chain is built from TRBV7-2 and TRBJ2-3; no definite D call. The CDR3 length is 14 residues. Deletions cut 1 base from V and 4 bases from J, with 9 bases between. Germline lookup yields CDR1 SGHTA and CDR2 FQGNSA. The CDR3 sequence: CASSLVLSPDTQYF. Here the CDR3 DNA reads TGTGCCAGCAGCTTAGTGCTAAGCCCAGATACGCAGTATTTT. The full variable domain, its missing parts supplied by reference TRBV7-2 and TRBJ2-3, is GAGVSQSPSNKVTEKGKDVELRCDPISGHTALYWYRQSLGQGLEFLIYFQGNSAPDKSGLPSDRFSAERTGGSVSTLTIQRTQQEDSAVYLCASSLVLSPDTQYFGPGTRLTVL.

In its sample, this clonotype was seen a few times. V and J are TRBV10-3 and TRBJ2-5; TRBD2 might be the D (5 bases). The germline gives CDR1 ENHRY, CDR2 SYGVKD. V lost 0 bases and J lost 3, with 14 bases in between. The CDR3 covers 16 residues. In DNA, the CDR3 is TGTGCCATCAGTGAGTCGACTCCCAGCGGAGAAGAGACCCAGTACTTC. Residues: CAISESTPSGEETQYF.

By sample fraction, this clonotype is large. The rearrangement links TRBV20-1 to TRBJ1-2; D unclear. Germline V gives CDR1 DFQATT, CDR2 SNEGSKA (reference sequence). This CDR3 is 14 amino acids long. V was pared by 1 base and J by 0 bases, with 9 bases between. CDR3 residues: CSARVQHANYGYTF. The CDR3 coding sequence is TGCAGTGCTAGAGTTCAACACGCTAACTATGGCTACACCTTC.

The chain uses TRBV10-3 and TRBJ2-7; 9 nucleotides agree with TRBD1. V dropped 3 bases and J dropped 3; count of bases not matched to a gene: 3. Per the germline V gene, CDR1 is ENHRY and CDR2 is SYGVKD. This CDR3 is built from 14 residues. CDR3 region: CAISDGQGNYEQYF. The CDR3 DNA sequence: TGTGCCATCAGTGACGGACAGGGGAACTACGAGCAGTACTTC.

A few counts support this clonotype. The chain couples TRBV27 to TRBJ2-3; D is perhaps TRBD1 (6 bases). V was clipped by 5 bases and J by 7 bases, with 16 bases between them. CDR1 is MNHEY and CDR2 is SMNVEV in the germline V gene (reference sequence). This CDR3 spans 14 amino acids. The CDR3 nucleotides are TGTGCCAGCAGTCGGCAGGGGTCAGGGCATACGCAGTATTTT. Translated: CASSRQGSGHTQYF.

The chain links TRBV28 to TRBJ1-5, with D possibly matching TRBD1 (5 bases). Trimming shortened V by 4 bases and J by 3 bases, and 13 bases separated the two germline ends. The germline V gene has CDR1 MDHEN and CDR2 SYDVKM. The CDR3 runs to 15 residues. This chain's CDR3 is CASSWGVGTNQPQHF. The CDR3 DNA follows: TGTGCCAGCAGTTGGGGGGTAGGGACCAATCAGCCCCAGCATTTT.

The V and J genes are TRBV7-3 and TRBJ2-6, with D possibly being TRBD2 (6 bases). The length of the CDR3 is 17 residues. The ends were cut back, 7 bases at V and 2 bases at J, with 18 bases in the middle. The germline V gene encodes CDR1 SGHTA and CDR2 FQGTGA. DNA of the CDR3: TGTGCCAGCACCTCAGGGACTGGCAGAACTGGGGCCAACGTCCTGACTTTC. It is translated as CASTSGTGRTGANVLTF.

This clonotype was detected only a few times. This chain joins TRBV7-2 and TRBJ2-7; D call uncertain. This CDR3 is 13 amino acids long. Trimming shortened V by 1 base and J by 3 bases, and 7 bases separated the two germline ends. The germline V gene has CDR1 SGHTA and CDR2 FQGNSA. The DNA for the CDR3 is TGTGCCAGCAGCTTAGATCGCGGCTACGAGCAGTACTTC. Protein product: CASSLDRGYEQYF.

V and J are TRBV7-2 and TRBJ2-5; D might be TRBD1 (5 bases). The CDR3 has 15 amino acids. V lost 1 base, J lost 3 bases, and 12 bases lay in between. Germline V lookup: CDR1 SGHTA, CDR2 FQGNSA. CDR3 bases: TGTGCCAGCAGCTTAGAAAGCAGGGTTGAAGAGACCCAGTACTTC. It is translated as CASSLESRVEETQYF. Using reference TRBV7-2 and TRBJ2-5 for the parts outside the CDR3, the full variable domain is GAGVSQSPSNKVTEKGKDVELRCDPISGHTALYWYRQSLGQGLEFLIYFQGNSAPDKSGLPSDRFSAERTGGSVSTLTIQRTQQEDSAVYLCASSLESRVEETQYFGPGTRLLVL.

The chain couples TRBV15 to TRBJ2-5; 7 bases match TRBD1. V lost 2 bases, J lost 1 base, and 4 bases stayed unmatched. CDR3 length: 15 residues. In germline, CDR1 is LNHNV, CDR2 YYDKDF (reference sequence). The CDR3 nucleotides are TGTGCCACCAGCAGAAAAACAGGGGCCCAAGAGACCCAGTACTTC. Its protein is CATSRKTGAQETQYF.

This clonotype appeared a few times. The V gene is TRBV6-4, the J gene TRBJ2-4, with 10 bases matching TRBD1. The CDR3 consists of 14 residues. Germline-derived CDR1 and CDR2 are MRHNA and SNTAGT. Trimming removed 8 bases from V and 6 bases from J; junction bases left unmatched: 7. This chain's CDR3 is CASSPGQGRNIQYF. For the CDR3, the DNA is TGTGCCAGCTCCCCGGGACAGGGGCGAAACATTCAGTACTTC.

The rearrangement uses TRBV25-1 and TRBJ2-2; 10 positions agree with TRBD1. Germline lookup yields CDR1 MGHDK and CDR2 SYGVNS. With 2 bases clipped from V and 3 bases from J, the junction kept 3 bases outside the gene matches. The CDR3 is 16 residues long. CDR3 nucleotides: TGTGCCAGCAGTGAAATAGGGACAGGGGACACCGGGGAGCTGTTTTTT. This encodes CASSEIGTGDTGELFF.

The rearrangement uses TRBV12-5 and TRBJ2-2; the match to TRBD1 covers 8 bases. Trimming cost V 3 bases and J 8 bases; bases outside gene matches: 11. CDR1 and CDR2 from the germline V gene are LGHNT and FRNRAP. CDR3 length equals 16 residues. CDR3 in DNA: TGTGCTAGTGGTTTTCAAGGGTTCAGGGGGCAGGGGGAGCTGTTTTTT. Translated: CASGFQGFRGQGELFF.

This clonotype has just a few counts. Here the CDR3 reads CASTPSVSTGELFF. The CDR3 coding sequence is TGTGCCAGCACCCCCTCCGTGAGCACCGGGGAGCTGTTTTTT. The V and J genes are TRBV27 and TRBJ2-2; D is unclear. CDR1 and CDR2 (germline): MNHEY, SMNVEV (reference sequence). CDR3 length: 14 amino acids. V lost 7 bases and J lost 4, with 13 bases in between.

This clonotype was observed a single time. This chain uses TRBV20-1 with TRBJ2-7; 8 nucleotides match TRBD2. The J segment lost 0 bases and the V segment lost 3 bases, leaving 7 bases of the junction unmatched. The CDR3 sequence is 15 residues long. Per the germline V gene, CDR1 is DFQATT and CDR2 is SNEGSKA (reference sequence). The CDR3 sequence is CSASRIGTSSYEQYF. Here the CDR3 DNA reads TGCAGTGCTAGCCGAATCGGGACTAGCTCCTACGAGCAGTACTTC.

The J gene is TRBJ1-3, the V gene TRBV28, with 7 bases lining up with TRBD1. The ends lost 6 bases at V and 0 bases at J; junction bases unmatched: 5. The length of the CDR3 is 15 residues. Germline values: CDR1 MDHEN, CDR2 SYDVKM. The CDR3 coding sequence is TGTGCCAGCAGCATGGGACAGAGCTCTGGAAACACCATATATTTT. Translated, it gives CASSMGQSSGNTIYF.

In nucleotides, the CDR3 is TGTGCCAGCAGCCACTCCCCAGGGGACCCAGCGTCCTACGAGCAGTACTTC. Protein product: CASSHSPGDPASYEQYF. The chain combines TRBV4-2 with TRBJ2-7; weak D call: TRBD1 (6 bases). CDR3 length equals 17 residues. Germline CDR1 and CDR2: LGHNA and YNFKEQ. Trimming took off 3 bases at V and 1 base at J, with 19 bases between the two ends.

The rearrangement joins TRBV7-9 to TRBJ2-3, with 11 positions matching TRBD2. Trimming took 9 bases from V and 11 from J; bases not matched to a gene: 7. CDR1 and CDR2 from the germline V gene are SEHNR and FQNEAQ (reference sequence). The CDR3 contains 12 residues. The CDR3 spells CASMTSGIKQYF. The CDR3 DNA follows: TGTGCCAGTATGACTAGCGGGATTAAGCAGTATTTT.